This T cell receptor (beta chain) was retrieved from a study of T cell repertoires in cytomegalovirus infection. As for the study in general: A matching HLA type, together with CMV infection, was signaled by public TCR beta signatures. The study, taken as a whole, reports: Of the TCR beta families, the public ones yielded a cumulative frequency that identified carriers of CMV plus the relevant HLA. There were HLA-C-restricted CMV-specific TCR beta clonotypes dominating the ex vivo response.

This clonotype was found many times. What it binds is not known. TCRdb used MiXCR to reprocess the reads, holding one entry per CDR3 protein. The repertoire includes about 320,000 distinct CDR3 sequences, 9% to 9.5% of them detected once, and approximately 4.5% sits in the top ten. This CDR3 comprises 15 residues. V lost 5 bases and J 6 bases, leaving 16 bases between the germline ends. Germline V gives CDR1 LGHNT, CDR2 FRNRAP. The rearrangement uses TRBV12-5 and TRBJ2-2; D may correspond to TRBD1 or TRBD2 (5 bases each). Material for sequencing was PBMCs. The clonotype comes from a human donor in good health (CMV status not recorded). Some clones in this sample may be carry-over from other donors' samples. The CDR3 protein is CASGPGTSLAGELFF. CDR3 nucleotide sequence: TGTGCTAGTGGTCCTGGGACCTCTTTAGCCGGGGAGCTGTTTTTT.